The rows below give T cell receptor beta chains drawn from one sample of a study of identical twins. In TCRdb, the 5' RACE reads were re-called with MiXCR into one record per CDR3 protein. The profile shows around 670,000 distinct CDR3 sequences, 6.1% of them singletons. Sequencing input: naive T cells sorted from blood. All receptors come from a man younger than 35 in good health. Each CDR3 is given with its conserved first and last residue. Each record gives: CDR3 length, clone size, V gene, J gene, D gene, CDR3 protein, CDR3 DNA. D genes are given only for firm matches. Size values are once, few and many counts, or a class for expanded clones, and some rows have none.

15,few,TRBV10-3,TRBJ2-5,.,CAISDPLGAQETQYF,TGTGCCATCAGTGACCCACTCGGGGCGCAGGAGACCCAGTACTTC
14,few,TRBV28,TRBJ2-7,.,CASSPDRNAYEQYF,TGTGCCAGCAGTCCCGACCGAAACGCCTACGAGCAGTACTTC
15,many,TRBV5-1,TRBJ1-1,.,CASSLTGVTNTEAFF,TGCGCCAGCAGCTTAACCGGGGTAACGAACACTGAAGCTTTCTTT
16,.,TRBV20-1,TRBJ2-4,TRBD1,CSARDLDREAKNIQYF,TGCAGTGCTAGAGATTTGGACAGGGAGGCCAAAAACATTCAGTACTTC
12,many,TRBV3-1,TRBJ2-1,.,CASSLWGAEQFF,TGTGCCAGCAGCCTATGGGGGGCTGAGCAGTTCTTC
14,.,TRBV20-1,TRBJ1-5,.,CSARAESALRPQHF,TGCAGTGCTAGAGCTGAGTCCGCCCTGCGGCCCCAGCATTTT
14,many,TRBV12-3/TRBV12-4,TRBJ1-1,.,CASSFWEVNTEAFF,TGTGCCAGCAGTTTCTGGGAAGTGAACACTGAAGCTTTCTTT
13,.,TRBV12-3/TRBV12-4,TRBJ2-1,.,CAMAESSYNEQFF,TGTGCCATGGCGGAGAGCTCCTACAATGAGCAGTTCTTC
16,.,TRBV11-2,TRBJ2-1,.,CASSLKGPGSYNEQFF,TGTGCCAGCAGCTTAAAGGGGCCTGGATCCTACAATGAGCAGTTCTTC
16,many,TRBV6-2/TRBV6-3,TRBJ2-1,TRBD2,CASSYSMSGGPEEQFF,TGTGCCAGCAGTTACTCGATGTCGGGAGGGCCCGAGGAGCAGTTCTTC
15,.,TRBV6-2/TRBV6-3,TRBJ2-1,.,CASRSAASNYNEQFF,TGTGCCAGCAGGTCGGCAGCATCCAACTACAATGAGCAGTTCTTC
13,many,TRBV10-3,TRBJ2-1,TRBD2,CATRLAEQDEQFF,TGTGCCACCCGACTAGCGGAGCAAGATGAGCAGTTCTTC
15,many,TRBV12-3/TRBV12-4,TRBJ2-1,.,CASSLARLGDNEQFF,TGTGCCAGCAGTTTGGCGAGACTAGGTGACAATGAGCAGTTCTTC
17,many,TRBV27,TRBJ2-1,TRBD1,CASSPRTGTGRDNEQFF,TGTGCCAGCAGTCCCCGAACCGGGACAGGGCGGGACAATGAGCAGTTCTTC
15,few,TRBV4-3,TRBJ2-4,.,CASSQGRGQKNIQYF,TGCGCCAGCAGCCAAGGTAGAGGACAGAAAAACATTCAGTACTTC
13,many,TRBV13,TRBJ1-1,.,CASSLGPGPEAFF,TGTGCCAGCAGCTTAGGTCCCGGGCCCGAAGCTTTCTTT
15,many,TRBV27,TRBJ2-1,TRBD2,CASSVRTRGHNEQFF,TGTGCCAGCAGCGTGCGGACTAGGGGCCACAATGAGCAGTTCTTC